What follows are 5 T cell receptor beta chains derived from one specimen sequenced in a study of PD-1 blockade in mismatch repair-deficient tumors. Some clones are missing from TCRdb's copy, which holds only in-frame ones; the method was immunoSEQ multiplex PCR. The sample gives about 24,000 clones, about 83% of which show up once; 20% is in the top ten. Here the sequenced sample was peripheral blood, taken 12 weeks after starting pembrolizumab. The source is an adult with mismatch repair-deficient cancer.

The chain links TRBV5-6 to TRBJ1-2; 7 nucleotides align to TRBD1. The V gene's germline CDR1 is SGHDT and CDR2 YYEEEE. J was trimmed by 5 bases and V by 4 bases; bases with no gene match: 11. The CDR3 consists of 15 residues. The CDR3: CASSPKDRLIYGYTF. For the CDR3, the DNA is TGTGCCAGCAGCCCCAAGGACAGGCTTATTTATGGCTACACCTTC.

V gene TRBV11-2 combines with J gene TRBJ2-1, with D tentatively TRBD2 (6 bases). Germline V gives CDR1 SGHAT, CDR2 FQNNGV. The CDR3 runs to 16 residues. V lost 5 bases to trimming and J lost 4 bases, with 18 bases between them. The DNA for the CDR3 is TGTGCCAGCAGCCGTTCAGTAGCGGAGGCGTACAATGAGCAGTTCTTC. Translated, it gives CASSRSVAEAYNEQFF.

This clone has a handful of counts. The chain links TRBV7-9 to TRBJ1-2; tentative D call: TRBD1 (6 bases). The germline V and J ends were trimmed by 5 bases and 1 base, with 8 bases remaining between them. Germline V gene sequence: CDR1 SEHNR, CDR2 FQNEAQ (reference sequence). The CDR3 totals 13 residues. The DNA for the CDR3 is TGTGCCAGCAGCCTGGACAGTAACTATGGCTACACCTTC. It is translated as CASSLDSNYGYTF.

The chain links TRBV9 to TRBJ2-7; no clear D gene. Deletions cut 0 bases from V and 2 bases from J, with 6 bases between. There are 13 residues in the CDR3. Germline CDR1 and CDR2: SGDLS and YYNGEE. In DNA form, the CDR3 reads TGTGCCAGCAGCGTAGGGCCTACCTACGAGCAGTACTTC. Its protein is CASSVGPTYEQYF.

The chain employs TRBV4-1 and TRBJ1-4; the match to TRBD1 covers 10 bases. The CDR3 has 15 amino acids. The V and J ends lost 5 bases and 7 bases, in that order; junction bases with no gene match: 7. The germline V gene encodes CDR1 MGHRA and CDR2 YSYEKL. In DNA, the CDR3 is TGCGCCAGCAGCAAGACCCGGGACAGGGGTGAAAAACTGTTTTTT. Translated, it gives CASSKTRDRGEKLFF.